This TCR beta chain was obtained from a study of identical twins (TCRdb year 2016). The study in broad terms: To test whether fetal clonotypes persist, this study deep-sequenced TCR alpha and beta repertoires from monozygotic twins, from unrelated adults of various ages, and from cord blood. Replicate twin experiments were performed at different times using different library preparation protocols to rule out contamination. Results the study describes overall, beyond this receptor: In beta out-of-frame sequences, excess twin sharing was weaker, because having fewer shared sequences lowered the signal-to-noise ratio. Fewer insertions were carried by abundant cord blood beta clonotypes, a similar but weaker trend appeared in young adult naive repertoires, and no such trend appeared in memory repertoires. Because the same donors could not be followed over many years, conclusions were based on cross-sectional statistical analysis. Invariant T cells such as MAIT and iNKT could partly confound zero-insertion analyses, though diverse VJ usage argued against this for most clonotypes. Compared with coincidental sharing between unrelated individuals, out-of-frame TCR alpha sequences shared between twins had an excess of sequences with low generation probability. Recombination models systematically underestimated out-of-frame TCR alpha sharing in monozygotic twins but agreed with sharing between unrelated individuals.

Taken from the germline V gene (reference sequence), the CDR1 and CDR2 loops are SEHNR and FQNEAQ. Inclusive of the bounding cysteine and phenylalanine, the CDR3 is 12 residues long. The retained sequence is limited to the CDR3, 36 bases, with the frame set at the first base. Trimming costs V 5 bases and J 12 bases, and their ends lie 14 bases apart. Library creation used 5' RACE. Sequencing relied on an Illumina HiSeq 2000. A universal primer binding site was added through template switching, and the final cDNA carried a unique molecular identifier so that TCR cDNA molecules could be counted accurately. Specific primers in the conserved constant-segment region were used to synthesize first-strand cDNA for TCR alpha and beta chains. To control for contamination, each cDNA library was double barcoded with a SMART-Mk sample barcode plus Illumina barcodes. TruSeq adapter sequences and Illumina sample barcodes were added in two successive PCR steps. TCR alpha and beta cDNA libraries were sequenced on the Illumina HiSeq platform with custom primers. In the paper's pipeline: Unique molecular identifiers were extracted from raw reads with MiGEC, and CDR3 positions were determined with MiXCR. Recombination models were inferred per individual with the repgenHMM and IGoR tools using an EM algorithm. Shared clonotype analysis was performed with the tcR package in R, normalizing sharing by the product of cloneset sizes. To study raw recombination without the effects of thymic and clonal selection, out-of-frame nonproductive sequences were analyzed. TCRdb reprocessing: public reads trimmed at Q25 with fastp, clones called with MiXCR, in-frame beta chains kept. Each entry merges the rows of one CDR3 protein and shows their most common DNA and genes. TCRdb assigned the V and J calls; the authors' analysis was not used. The sample has about 900,000 distinct CDR3 sequences on record, approximately 13% of them singletons. The leading ten clones occupy around 1.6% of the sample.

All donors were healthy Caucasians. The twin cohort consisted of three pairs of female monozygotic twins, all aged about 18 to 29 years. The RNA used for TCR libraries was isolated from peripheral blood mononuclear cells. On this clonotype: No cognate antigen has been identified for it. No base qualities exist here, and no much larger clone lies one base off it.

These data were likewise used in another study, on yellow fever vaccine responses in identical twins. The second source states: According to the authors, the vaccine-induced T cell response in identical twins seemed to be partly convergent and partly specific to each individual. Focusing on identical twins, the study followed the T cell clones that responded to the vaccine, and did so with precision.

The sequencing input was PBMCs. The V gene is TRBV7-9 and the J gene is TRBJ2-1; TRBD1 is a weak D gene call, 6 bases matching. The TCR comes from a woman between 18 and 29 years old in good health. The CDR3 is CASSQGGSVQFF. The DNA reads as follows: TGTGCCAGCAGCCAAGGGGGTTCGGTGCAGTTCTTC.